This T cell receptor (beta chain) came from a study of CD8+CD57+ T cells in acquired aplastic anemia. All sequencing subjects had displayed CD8+CD57+ cell expansion on flow cytometry. Sampling of blood occurred while the patients had still received no therapy. The sample holds a few counts of this clonotype. Genomic DNA was employed as the template in profiling TCR beta VDJ and CDR3. TCRdb itself ran the reads through MiXCR, one entry per CDR3 protein. The data show some 200,000 distinct CDR3 sequences, over 55% seen once. The ends were cut back, 4 bases at V and 2 bases at J, with 9 bases in the middle. The CDR3 is made up of 13 amino acids. The V gene's germline CDR1 is MGHRA and CDR2 YSYEKL.

Material: sorted CD4+, CD8+, or CD8+CD57+ T cells (not recorded which) from PBMCs. The clonotype originates from a human donor with aplastic anemia. V is TRBV4-1 and J is TRBJ2-7, with D unclear. CDR3 in amino acids: CASSPTEAYEQYF. DNA of the CDR3: TGCGCCAGCAGCCCGACTGAGGCCTACGAGCAGTACTTC.